Shown below are 9 T cell receptor beta chains from a single sample sequenced in a study of tumor-infiltrating lymphocytes in primary liver carcinoma. TCR beta cDNA was made from 400 to 600 ng total RNA with a constant-region primer. Three rounds of nested multiplex PCR with slightly modified ARM-PCR produced TCR beta libraries. TRBV1-TRBV30 forward primers paired with a C-beta reverse primer drove the first two PCR rounds, about 9 cycles each. One entry per CDR3 protein, called by TCRdb with MiXCR from the multiplex PCR reads. The repertoire includes 99,000 or so distinct CDR3 sequences, approximately 71% of them detected once, and around 9.1% sits in the top ten. Scientists recovered RNA and DNA together from about 21-30 mg of unsorted bulk tissue. The material sequenced was liver tumor tissue from sampling region 5. Subset indicated: tumor region T5, tumor centre. These receptors were obtained from a woman aged 60-75 years with primary liver carcinoma and hepatitis B virus infection.

This clonotype was counted between two and nine times. The rearrangement links TRBV19 to TRBJ1-2; D is undetermined. V was cut by 7 bases and J by 7 bases, with 16 bases left in between. The CDR3 contains 13 residues. Per the germline V gene, CDR1 is LNHDA and CDR2 is SQIVND (reference sequence). This CDR3 is CASTTQGLGGYTF. The CDR3 region has the DNA TGTGCCAGTACCACACAAGGGCTTGGTGGCTACACCTTC.

As concerns this clonotype: Compared with germline, one end of the junction differs, possibly owing to a read error. This chain joins TRBV10-2 and TRBJ2-2; D is possibly TRBD2 (5 bases). The CDR3 sequence is 12 residues long. Germline V gene data show CDR1 as WSHSY and CDR2 as SAAADI. The CDR3 coding sequence is TGCGCCAACACAGTAGAGGCCGGGGAGTTGTTTTTT. It yields the protein CANTVEAGELFF.

This clonotype was seen a handful of times. The rearrangement links TRBV12-3 or TRBV12-4 to TRBJ1-6; 11 bases align to TRBD1. J gave up 7 bases and V 5 bases, and 7 bases lay outside the gene matches. This CDR3 spans 16 amino acids. In nucleotides, the CDR3 is TGTGCCAGCAGTCAGGGACAGGGGGGCTTGAATTCACCCCTCCACTTT. Amino acids: CASSQGQGGLNSPLHF.

This clonotype was seen a few times. The rearrangement joins TRBV28 to TRBJ2-7, with D possibly matching TRBD2 (6 bases). Between the trimmed V and J ends, which lost 2 bases and 6 bases, there was a span of 11 bases. This CDR3 comprises 13 residues. Germline assignment: CDR1 MDHEN and CDR2 SYDVKM. The CDR3 DNA follows: TGTGCCAGCAGTTTACCGGGGACTTTCGAGCAGTACTTC. Translation gives CASSLPGTFEQYF. The variable domain in full, completed from reference TRBV28 and TRBJ2-7, reads DVKVTQSSRYLVKRTGEKVFLECVQDMDHENMFWYRQDPGLGLRLIYFSYDVKMKEKGDIPEGYSVSREKKERFSLILESASTNQTSMYLCASSLPGTFEQYFGPGTRLTVT.

Points on this clonotype: An end of the junction does not agree with germline; a read error may underlie this. The chain links TRBV6-1 to TRBJ2-3; 8 bases are a match to TRBD2. Germline loops: CDR1 MNHNS, CDR2 SASEGT. This CDR3 region has 17 residues. As DNA, the CDR3 is TGTGACAGCAGTGAGGCTTCGGCGGGAGGATCCACAGATACGCAGTATTTT. This sequence encodes CDSSEASAGGSTDTQYF.

The chain combines TRBV11-2 with TRBJ1-2, with a tentative D call TRBD1 (5 bases). The CDR3 extends over 17 amino acids. The germline gives CDR1 SGHAT, CDR2 FQNNGV. V was pared by 0 bases and J by 3 bases, with 17 bases between. CDR3 region: CASSLDQIRALHYGYTF. The CDR3 DNA sequence: TGTGCCAGCAGCTTAGATCAGATCAGGGCACTGCACTATGGCTACACCTTC.

Concerning this clonotype: With a much larger clone just one base away, this may be a read error. The chain couples TRBV28 to TRBJ1-1, with TRBD1 as a possible D gene (6 bases). Trimming shortened V by 8 bases and J by 3 bases, and 13 bases separated the two germline ends. Germline CDR1 MDHEN, CDR2 SYDVKM. CDR3 length equals 13 residues. CDR3 loop: CASGGHTDTEAFF. CDR3 in DNA: TGTGCCAGCGGGGGACATACAGACACTGAAGCTTTCTTT.

The chain has TRBV11-2 and TRBJ2-7; D is perhaps TRBD2 (5 bases). Germline assignment: CDR1 SGHAT and CDR2 FQNNGV. The CDR3 consists of 13 residues. Trimming left V 2 bases short and J 8 bases short, with 13 bases between. CDR3 coding DNA: TGTGCCAGCAGCTTAACTAGTGAGAGCAAGCAGTACTTC. It codes for CASSLTSESKQYF.

There are a few counts of this clonotype. The rearrangement links TRBV7-9 to TRBJ2-6; D is uncertain. Germline V lookup: CDR1 SEHNR, CDR2 FQNEAQ (reference sequence). The CDR3 sequence is 18 residues long. Trimming removed 4 bases at V and 0 bases at J, with 16 bases between. DNA for the CDR3: TGTGCCAGCAGCTCCCCTGACCCGGGTCCCTCTGGGGCCAACGTCCTGACTTTC. Encoded protein: CASSSPDPGPSGANVLTF.